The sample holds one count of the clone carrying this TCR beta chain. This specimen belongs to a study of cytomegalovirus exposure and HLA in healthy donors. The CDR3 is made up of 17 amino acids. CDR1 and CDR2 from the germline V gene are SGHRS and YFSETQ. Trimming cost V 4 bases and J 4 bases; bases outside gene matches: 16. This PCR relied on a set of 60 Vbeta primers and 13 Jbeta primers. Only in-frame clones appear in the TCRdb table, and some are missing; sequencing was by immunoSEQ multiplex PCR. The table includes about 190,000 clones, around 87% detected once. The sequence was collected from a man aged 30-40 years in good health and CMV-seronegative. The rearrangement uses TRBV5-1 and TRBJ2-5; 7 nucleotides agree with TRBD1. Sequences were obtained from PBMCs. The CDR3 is CASSSPGTASELETQYF. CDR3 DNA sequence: TGCGCCAGCAGCAGCCCAGGGACAGCCAGTGAATTAGAGACCCAGTACTTC.